The clone carrying this T cell receptor (beta chain) was counted many times. Antigen unknown. At one boundary the junction diverges from the germline segment, which might be a read error. RNA transcripts served as the template for amplifying TCR beta CDR3 regions. The HTBI primer set drove a first-round RT-PCR of the TCR CDR3. TCRdb reanalysed the multiplex PCR reads using MiXCR and keeps one entry per CDR3 protein. The sample has a few hundred thousand distinct CDR3 sequences; 15% to 20% are singletons. The data stem from a study of T cells in Graves' hyperthyroidism and ophthalmopathy. Across the whole study: Before any treatment, at initial diagnosis, peripheral blood was collected.

Patients showing uncontrolled infection, other autoimmune disease, pregnancy or lactation were ineligible. Whole-study results and caveats: Ophthalmopathy cases were set apart from stable hyperthyroidism by a 13 V-J model. Among clonotypes expanded in thyroid above 0.001, most were also found in blood.

The sequence derives from a woman aged 40 to 55 with Graves' ophthalmopathy. Source material: blood.

The CDR3 DNA is TGTGCCAGCAGCTTAGTAGGGCCAGAGACCCAGTACTTC. Amino acid sequence: CASSLVGPETQYF. The chain is built from TRBV12-3 or TRBV12-4 and TRBJ2-5; D gene unclear. The length of the CDR3 is 13 residues.